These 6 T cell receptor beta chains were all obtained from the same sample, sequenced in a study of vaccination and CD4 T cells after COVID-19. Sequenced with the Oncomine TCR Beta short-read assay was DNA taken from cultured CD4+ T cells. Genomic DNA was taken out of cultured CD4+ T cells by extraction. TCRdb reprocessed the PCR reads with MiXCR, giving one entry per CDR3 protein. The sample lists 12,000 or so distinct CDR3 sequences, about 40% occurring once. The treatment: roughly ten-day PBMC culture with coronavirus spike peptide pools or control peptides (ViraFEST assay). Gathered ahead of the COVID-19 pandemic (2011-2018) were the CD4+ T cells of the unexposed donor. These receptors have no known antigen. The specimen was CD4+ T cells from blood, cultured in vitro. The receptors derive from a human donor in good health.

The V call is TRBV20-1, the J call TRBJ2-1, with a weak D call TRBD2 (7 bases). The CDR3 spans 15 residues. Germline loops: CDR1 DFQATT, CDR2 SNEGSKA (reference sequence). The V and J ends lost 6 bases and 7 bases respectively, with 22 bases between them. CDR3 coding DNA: TGCAGTGCACCGCCGGGGGGCAGGGATGGAAATGAGCAGTTCTTC. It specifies CSAPPGGRDGNEQFF.

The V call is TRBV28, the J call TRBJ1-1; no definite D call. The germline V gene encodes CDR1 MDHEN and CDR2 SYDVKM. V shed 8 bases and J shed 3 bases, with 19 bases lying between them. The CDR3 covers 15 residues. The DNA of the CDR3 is TGTGCCAGCCCCCCCACCCCGGGTATTGACACTGAAGCTTTCTTT. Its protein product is CASPPTPGIDTEAFF.

For the CDR3, the DNA is TGTGCCAGCAGTCCGATCGGCAGGGGAGTGGTAAGCACTGAAGCTTTCTTT. Its translation is CASSPIGRGVVSTEAFF. The chain uses TRBV12-3 or TRBV12-4 and TRBJ1-1, with D tentatively TRBD1 (6 bases). The CDR3 sequence is 17 residues long. Between the trimmed V and J ends, which lost 5 bases and 4 bases, there was a span of 23 bases.

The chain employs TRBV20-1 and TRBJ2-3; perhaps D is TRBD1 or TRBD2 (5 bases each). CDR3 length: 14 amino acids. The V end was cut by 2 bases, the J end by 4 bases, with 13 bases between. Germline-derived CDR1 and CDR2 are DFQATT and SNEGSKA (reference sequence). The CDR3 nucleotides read TGCAGTGCTAGACCGGTGTTGGGGGCAGATACGCAGTATTTT. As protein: CSARPVLGADTQYF.

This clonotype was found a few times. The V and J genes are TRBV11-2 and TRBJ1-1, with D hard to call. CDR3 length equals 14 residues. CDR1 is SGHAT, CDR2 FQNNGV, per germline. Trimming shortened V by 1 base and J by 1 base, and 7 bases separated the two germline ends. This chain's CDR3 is CASSLGRPNTEAFF. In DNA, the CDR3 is TGTGCCAGCAGCTTAGGACGGCCGAACACTGAAGCTTTCTTT.

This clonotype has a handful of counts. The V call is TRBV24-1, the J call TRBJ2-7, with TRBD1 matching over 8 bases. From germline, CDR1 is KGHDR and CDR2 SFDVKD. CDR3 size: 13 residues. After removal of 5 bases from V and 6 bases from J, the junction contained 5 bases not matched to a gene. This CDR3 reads CATSGYQGAEQYF. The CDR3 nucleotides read TGTGCCACCAGTGGCTACCAGGGGGCCGAGCAGTACTTC.